The T cell receptor (beta chain) under discussion was sequenced for a study of blood T cell repertoires in COVID-19. This table comes from immunoSEQ multiplex PCR, and its TCRdb copy is limited to in-frame clones, with some not included. This table has 300,000 to 400,000 clones, roughly 85% appearing once. The CDR3 sequence is 14 residues long. Trimming took 4 bases from V and 4 from J; bases not matched to a gene: 2. The V gene's germline CDR1 is MNHEY and CDR2 SVGAGI. The chain links TRBV6-5 to TRBJ2-5; 11 bases match TRBD1. The receptor's source is a human donor in a cohort sampled during active COVID-19. The specimen sequenced was peripheral blood. The DNA for the CDR3 is TGTGCCAGCAGTTGGACAGGGGGCGGAGAGACCCAGTACTTC. This translates into CASSWTGGGETQYF.